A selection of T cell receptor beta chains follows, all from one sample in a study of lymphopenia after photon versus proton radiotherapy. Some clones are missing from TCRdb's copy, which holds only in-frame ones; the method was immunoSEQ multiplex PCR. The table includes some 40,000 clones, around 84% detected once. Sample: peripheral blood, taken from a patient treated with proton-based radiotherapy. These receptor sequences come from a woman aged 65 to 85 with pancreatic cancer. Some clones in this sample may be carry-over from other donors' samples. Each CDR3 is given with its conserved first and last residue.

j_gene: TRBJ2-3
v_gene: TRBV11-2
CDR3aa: CASSPRTSHADTQYF

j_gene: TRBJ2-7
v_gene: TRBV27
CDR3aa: CASSLREGGYEQYF

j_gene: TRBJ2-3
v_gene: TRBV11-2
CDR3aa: CASSLEDRGSDTQYF

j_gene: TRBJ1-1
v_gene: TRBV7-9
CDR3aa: CASSPSGPMNTEAFF

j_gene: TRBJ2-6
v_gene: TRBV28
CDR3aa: CASSWGFSGANVLTF

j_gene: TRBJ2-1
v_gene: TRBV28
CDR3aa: CASSFRDRGSYNEQFF

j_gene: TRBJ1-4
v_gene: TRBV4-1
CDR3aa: CASSQDGRVSEKLFF

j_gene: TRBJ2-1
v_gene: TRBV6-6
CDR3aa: CASSRTGVRQQFF

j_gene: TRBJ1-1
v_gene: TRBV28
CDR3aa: CASTPPLRGTEAFF

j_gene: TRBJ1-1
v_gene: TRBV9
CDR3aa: CASSVAPGQRNTEAFF

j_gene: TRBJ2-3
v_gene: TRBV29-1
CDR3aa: CSVVAGRTDTQYF

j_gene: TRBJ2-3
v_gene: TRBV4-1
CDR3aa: CASARKATDTQYF

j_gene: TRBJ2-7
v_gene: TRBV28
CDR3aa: CASPRGGEQYF

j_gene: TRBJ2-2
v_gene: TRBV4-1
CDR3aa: CASRGLAGVTGELFF

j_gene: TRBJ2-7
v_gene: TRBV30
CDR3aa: CAGTSGQAREQYF

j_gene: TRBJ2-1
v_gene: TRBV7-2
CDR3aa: CASSSRDSLFF

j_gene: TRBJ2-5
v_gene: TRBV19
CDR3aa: CASSDRGGAWETQYF

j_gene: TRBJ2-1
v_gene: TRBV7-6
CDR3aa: CASSRGSTSSYNEQFF

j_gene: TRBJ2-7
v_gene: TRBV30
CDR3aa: CAWRPRRASGSSYEQYF

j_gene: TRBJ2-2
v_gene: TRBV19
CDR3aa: CASKLAGRTVAGTGELFF

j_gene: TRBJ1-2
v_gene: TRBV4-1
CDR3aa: CASSQVGAHGYTF

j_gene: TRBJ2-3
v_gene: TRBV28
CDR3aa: CASSPTSGTDTQYF

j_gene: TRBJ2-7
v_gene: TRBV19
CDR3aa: CASRIGDIGSYEQYF

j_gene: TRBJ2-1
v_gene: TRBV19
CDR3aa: CASSPYGESGRAYNEQFF

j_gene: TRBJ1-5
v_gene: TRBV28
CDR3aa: CASSGKDRGANQPQHF

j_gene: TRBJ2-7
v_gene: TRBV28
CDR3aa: CASRGGRGTYEQYF

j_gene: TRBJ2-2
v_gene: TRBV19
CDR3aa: CASSIGSGRDSGGELFF

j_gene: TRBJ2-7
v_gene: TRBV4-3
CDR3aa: CASSQVRGNYEQYF

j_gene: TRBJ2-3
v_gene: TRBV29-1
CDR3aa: CSVGSGADTQYF

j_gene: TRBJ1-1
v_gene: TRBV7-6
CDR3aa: CASSPQTANTEAFF

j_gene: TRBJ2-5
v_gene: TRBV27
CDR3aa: CASSSAGRTETQYF

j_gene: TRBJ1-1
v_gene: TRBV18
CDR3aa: CASSPPNQKMNTEAFF

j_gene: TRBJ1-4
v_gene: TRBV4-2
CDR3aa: CASSQDGGTGNEKLFF

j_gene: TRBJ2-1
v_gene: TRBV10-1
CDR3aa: CASSDQQGAFNEQFF

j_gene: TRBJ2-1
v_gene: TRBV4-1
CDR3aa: CASSQEPGLRYNEQFF

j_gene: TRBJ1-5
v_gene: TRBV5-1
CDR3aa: CASSLAGGGNQPQHF

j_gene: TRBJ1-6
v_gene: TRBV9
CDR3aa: CASSASLGANSPLHF

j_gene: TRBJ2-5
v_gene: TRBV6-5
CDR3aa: CASTRQGWKTQYF

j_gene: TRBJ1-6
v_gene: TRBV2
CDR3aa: CATSWGRDNSPLHF

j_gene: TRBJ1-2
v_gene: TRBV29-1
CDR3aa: CSVEEGARGYTF

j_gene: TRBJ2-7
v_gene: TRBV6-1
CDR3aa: CASSERAGVSYEQYF

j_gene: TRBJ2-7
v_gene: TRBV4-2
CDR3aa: CASSQDPGGVSSYEQYF

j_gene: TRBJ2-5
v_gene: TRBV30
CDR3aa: CAWSSGRGEAQYF

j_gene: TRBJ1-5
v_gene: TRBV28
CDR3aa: CASSLESNQPQHF

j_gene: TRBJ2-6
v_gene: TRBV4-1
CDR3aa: CASSQESLAVLSGANVLTF